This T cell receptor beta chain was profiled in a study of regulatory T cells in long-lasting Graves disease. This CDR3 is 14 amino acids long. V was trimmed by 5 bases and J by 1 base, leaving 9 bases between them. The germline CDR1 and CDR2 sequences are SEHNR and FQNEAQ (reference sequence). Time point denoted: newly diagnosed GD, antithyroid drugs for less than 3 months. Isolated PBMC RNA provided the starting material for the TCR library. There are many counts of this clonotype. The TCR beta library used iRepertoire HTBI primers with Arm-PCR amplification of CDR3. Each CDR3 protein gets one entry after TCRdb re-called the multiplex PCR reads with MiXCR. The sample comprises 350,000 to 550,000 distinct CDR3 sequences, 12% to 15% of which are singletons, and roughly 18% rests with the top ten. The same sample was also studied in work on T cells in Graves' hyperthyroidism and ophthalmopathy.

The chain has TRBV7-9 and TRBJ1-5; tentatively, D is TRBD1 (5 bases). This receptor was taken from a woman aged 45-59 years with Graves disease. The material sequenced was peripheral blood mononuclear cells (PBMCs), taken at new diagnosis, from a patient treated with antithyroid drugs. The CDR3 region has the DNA TGTGCCAGCAGCCTCGGGGACAGCAATCAGCCCCAGCATTTT. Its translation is CASSLGDSNQPQHF. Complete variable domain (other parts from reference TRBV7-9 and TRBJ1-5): DTGVSQNPRHKITKRGQNVTFRCDPISEHNRLYWYRQTLGQGPEFLTYFQNEAQLEKSRLLSDRFSAERPKGSFSTLEIQRTEQGDSAMYLCASSLGDSNQPQHFGDGTRLSIL.